This T cell receptor beta chain was documented in a study of shared clonotypes between healthy human individuals. The assay was immunoSEQ multiplex PCR, and TCRdb's table has in-frame clones only and misses some. The sample holds around 100,000 clones, 65% to 70% seen once. Recent acute infections and vaccinations were absent in the healthy HIV-negative adult donors. The germline V gene has CDR1 SEHNR and CDR2 FQNEAQ (reference sequence). The CDR3 runs to 17 residues. V gave up 2 bases and J gave up 5 bases; unmatched junction bases: 11. This receptor was identified in a man under 40 in good health. The J gene is TRBJ2-7, the V gene TRBV7-9; 11 positions agree with TRBD1. What was sequenced was memory CD8+ T cells sorted from blood. Subset specified: CD45RO+ cells pooled with CCR7-negative TemRA cells. CDR3 nucleotide sequence: TGTGCCAGCAGCTTAAAGGACAGGGGGCAACTGCAGGACGAGCAGTACTTC. Translation gives CASSLKDRGQLQDEQYF.